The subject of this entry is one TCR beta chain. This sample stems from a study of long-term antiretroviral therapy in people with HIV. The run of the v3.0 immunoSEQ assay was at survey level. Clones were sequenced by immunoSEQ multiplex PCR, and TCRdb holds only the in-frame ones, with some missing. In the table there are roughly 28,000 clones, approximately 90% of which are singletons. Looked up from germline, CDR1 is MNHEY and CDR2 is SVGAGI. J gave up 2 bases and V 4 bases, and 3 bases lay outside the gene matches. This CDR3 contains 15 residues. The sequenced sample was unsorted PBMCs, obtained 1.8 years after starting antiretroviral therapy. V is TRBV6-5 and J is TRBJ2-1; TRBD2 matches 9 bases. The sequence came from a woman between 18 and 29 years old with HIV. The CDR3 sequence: CASSLGLATYNEQFF. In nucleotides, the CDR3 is TGTGCCAGCAGTTTGGGACTAGCCACCTACAATGAGCAGTTCTTC.